What follows are 3 T cell receptor beta chains derived from one specimen sequenced in a study of beta chain features in type 1 diabetes listed by TCRdb under 2018. The library was built by means of the immunoSEQ multiplex PCR assay. All of the isolated RNA was reverse transcribed with the High Capacity cDNA Reverse Transcription Kit, so expressed TCRB transcripts were sequenced. TCRdb re-hosts the immuneACCESS table, in-frame sequences only. Its copies lack some clones; in the studies checked, an unresolved V gene accounts for under half of them, and the cause for the rest is not known. This sample has tens of thousands of clones in its table, and approximately 59% of those were observed once. The ten largest account for roughly 2.2% of the sample. Sequenced: Tregs from blood. This specimen's cell subset or site label, interpreted: regulatory CD4+ T cells. The receptors derive from a woman aged 18-29 years in good health.

The rearrangement links TRBV9 to TRBJ2-3, with 9 nucleotides matching TRBD2. This CDR3 is 18 amino acids long. V shed 4 bases and J 0 bases; nucleotides not matched to a gene: 12. Germline CDR1 is SGDLS and CDR2 is YYNGEE. CDR3 residues: CASSPTPGLAGSTDTQYF. The CDR3 nucleotides are TGTGCCAGCAGCCCGACGCCGGGGCTAGCGGGGAGCACAGATACGCAGTATTTT.

The chain joins TRBV7-9 to TRBJ2-5, with TRBD2 identical over 13 bases. This CDR3 is built from 15 residues. With V trimmed by 3 bases and J by 4 bases, 2 bases remained unmatched. In germline, CDR1 is SEHNR, CDR2 FQNEAQ (reference sequence). DNA for the CDR3: TGTGCCAGCAGCTTGCGACTAGCGGGAGGAGAGACCCAGTACTTC. Translating it yields CASSLRLAGGETQYF.

This clone has just a few counts. The CDR3 here is CAIREGAQGYTF. In DNA, the CDR3 is TGTGCCATCAGGGAGGGGGCGCAAGGCTACACCTTC. The chain is built from TRBV10-3 and TRBJ1-2, with 7 bases that match TRBD1. This CDR3 spans 12 amino acids. V lost 6 bases and J lost 8; bases outside the gene matches: 6. Germline CDR1 and CDR2: ENHRY and SYGVKD.